This TCR beta chain was obtained from a study of early T cells in non-severe SARS-CoV-2 infection listed by TCRdb under 2021. As for the study more broadly: Because TCR sequencing relied on bulk RNA taken from unsorted whole blood, pairing of alpha and beta chains was not possible.

This clonotype was detected ten times or more. Its cognate antigen has yet to be identified. No base quality information exists; no much larger clone differs at one position. Paper-wide results and their limitations: VDJdb matching was skewed toward anti-spike CD8 responses, so virus-specific expansions were likely underestimated and private and CD4 specificities were missed.

Libraries came from 5' RACE. For sequencing, a NextSeq 500 was employed. To correct for sequencing error and PCR bias, the TCR library protocol tagged individual cDNA molecules with unique molecular identifiers. Both TCR alpha and beta chains were sequenced, and tight co-correlation was observed between alpha and beta sequence abundances in each sample. The study's own analysis went as follows. Decombinator V4 was used to annotate the V gene, J gene and CDR3 of the TCR sequences. Expanded TCRs were defined as changing significantly between any two time points under a Poisson model with p below 0.0001. Abundances of TCRs were expressed as counts per million after normalisation to the total number of TCRs sequenced in each sample. A search of VDJdb, accessed on 1 November 2021, was run for TCRs annotated to CMV, EBV and SARS-CoV-2, with TCRs annotated for multiple antigens excluded. TCRdb reworked the public reads: Q25 trimming with fastp, MiXCR clone assembly, productive beta chains retained. CDR3 protein duplicates are merged, each entry listing the most common genes and DNA. It is TCRdb's table, rather than the study itself, that gives the V and J calls and clone size. The sample table contains roughly 30,000 distinct CDR3 sequences; only one count was recorded for around 5% of them. Jointly, the top ten make up 6.3% of the sample.

A case-control design nested within a healthcare worker cohort in London, UK, was used, with weekly nasopharyngeal swab PCR tests and blood sampling performed. Healthcare workers were recruited during the week of the UK lockdown, between 23 and 31 March 2020, and followed weekly for up to about 15 weeks. Sample: whole blood. The source of this sequence is an adult who was a healthcare worker with PCR-confirmed SARS-CoV-2 infection or an uninfected control (not recorded which).

The nucleotides are TGTGCCAGCAAAAAGAAGAGGGGCACTGAAGCTTTCTTT. It specifies CASKKKRGTEAFF. Rearrangement joined TRBV21-1 to TRBJ1-1; no DNA check was done on the table's D call, TRBD1. TRBV21-1 has pseudogene status. The CDR3 sequence holds 13 residues, the cysteine and phenylalanine included. Left in the record is the CDR3 DNA by itself, 39 bases read in frame from the first base.